This is a list of T cell receptor beta chains from one sample in a study of CXCR3-negative and CXCR3-positive naive CD8 T cells. TCRdb reanalyzed the 5' RACE reads and collapses them to one entry per CDR3 protein, without DNA. The sample holds around 63,000 distinct CDR3 sequences. The sample comprised naive CXCR3+ CD8+ T cells from blood. Receptors were obtained from a human donor in good health. Some clones in this sample may be carry-over from other donors' samples. Each CDR3 is given with its conserved first and last residue. The order of the fields is V gene, J gene, CDR3 protein.

TRBV7-8,TRBJ1-2,CASSALRDTRGYTF
TRBV7-8,TRBJ2-7,CASSLYGGPLYEQYF
TRBV5-1,TRBJ2-7,CASSLVYSGGDEQYF
TRBV29-1,TRBJ2-1,CSGYGRDRVFDEQFF
TRBV11-2,TRBJ2-2,CASSAGTGVNTGELFF
TRBV29-1,TRBJ2-5,CSVEGLAGEVETQYF
TRBV20-1,TRBJ2-3,CSARNVLVGGIDTQYF
TRBV6-5,TRBJ2-5,CASSYLGIGGSQETQYF
TRBV27,TRBJ2-7,CASSLTGYEQYF
TRBV7-2,TRBJ1-5,CASTLLGGKGQPQHF
TRBV14,TRBJ1-1,CASSQVGAVNTEAFF
TRBV5-6,TRBJ2-3,CASSFNRGVFASTDTQYF
TRBV19,TRBJ2-7,CASSSGSIHEQYF
TRBV29-1,TRBJ1-3,CSGTGGNTIYF
TRBV27,TRBJ2-7,CASSFIDGPYEQYF